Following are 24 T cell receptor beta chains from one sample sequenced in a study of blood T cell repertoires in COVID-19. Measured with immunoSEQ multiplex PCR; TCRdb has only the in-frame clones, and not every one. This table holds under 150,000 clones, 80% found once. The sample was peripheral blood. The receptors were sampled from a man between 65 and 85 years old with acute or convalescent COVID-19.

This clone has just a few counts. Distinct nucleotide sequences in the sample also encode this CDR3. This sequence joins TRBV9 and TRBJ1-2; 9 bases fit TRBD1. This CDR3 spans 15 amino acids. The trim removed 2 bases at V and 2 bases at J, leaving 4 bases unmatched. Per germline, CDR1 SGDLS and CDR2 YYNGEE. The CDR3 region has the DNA TGTGCCAGCAGCGTCCGGACAGGGGTAAACTATGGCTACACCTTC. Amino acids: CASSVRTGVNYGYTF.

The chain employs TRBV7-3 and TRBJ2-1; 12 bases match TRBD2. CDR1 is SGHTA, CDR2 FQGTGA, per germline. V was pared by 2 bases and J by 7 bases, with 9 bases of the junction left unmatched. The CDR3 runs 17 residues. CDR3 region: CASSLSSSGGARNEQFF. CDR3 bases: TGTGCCAGCAGCTTATCGTCTAGCGGGGGGGCGAGGAATGAGCAGTTCTTC.

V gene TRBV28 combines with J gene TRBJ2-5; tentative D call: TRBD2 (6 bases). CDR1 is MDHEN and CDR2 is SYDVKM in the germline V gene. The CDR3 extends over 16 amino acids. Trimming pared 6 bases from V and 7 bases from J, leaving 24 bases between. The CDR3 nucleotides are TGTGCCAGCAGGGGGGAGGACAAGGGCCCGATAGGGACCCAGTACTTC. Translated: CASRGEDKGPIGTQYF.

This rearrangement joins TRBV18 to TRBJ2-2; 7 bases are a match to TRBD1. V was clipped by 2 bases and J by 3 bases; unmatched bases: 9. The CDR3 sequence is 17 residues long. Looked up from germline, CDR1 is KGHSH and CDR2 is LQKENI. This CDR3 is CASSPFKGATDTGELFF. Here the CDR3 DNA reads TGTGCCAGCTCACCATTCAAGGGGGCGACGGACACCGGGGAGCTGTTTTTT.

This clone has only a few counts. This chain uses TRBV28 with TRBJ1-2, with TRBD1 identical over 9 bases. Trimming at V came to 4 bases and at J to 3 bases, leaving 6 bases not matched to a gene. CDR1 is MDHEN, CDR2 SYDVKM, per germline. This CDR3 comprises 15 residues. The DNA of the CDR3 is TGTGCCAGCAGTTCCCAGGGACAGGGTGACTATGGCTACACCTTC. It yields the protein CASSSQGQGDYGYTF.

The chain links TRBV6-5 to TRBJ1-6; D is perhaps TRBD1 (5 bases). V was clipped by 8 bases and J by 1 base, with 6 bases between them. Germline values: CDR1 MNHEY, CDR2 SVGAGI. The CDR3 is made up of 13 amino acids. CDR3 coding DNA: TGTGCCAGCCAGGGATCCTATAATTCACCCCTCCACTTT. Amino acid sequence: CASQGSYNSPLHF.

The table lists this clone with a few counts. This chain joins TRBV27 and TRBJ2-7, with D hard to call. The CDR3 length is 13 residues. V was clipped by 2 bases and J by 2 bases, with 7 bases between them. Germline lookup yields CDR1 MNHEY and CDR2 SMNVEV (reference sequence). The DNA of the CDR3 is TGTGCCAGCAGTTTAAAAAAGCCCTACGAGCAGTACTTC. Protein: CASSLKKPYEQYF.

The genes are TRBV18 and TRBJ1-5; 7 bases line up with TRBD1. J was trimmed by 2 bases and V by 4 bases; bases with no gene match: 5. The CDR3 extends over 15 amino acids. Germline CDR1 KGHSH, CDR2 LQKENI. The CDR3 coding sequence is TGTGCCAGCTCACTTGCAGGGGGAGGCAATCAGCCCCAGCATTTT. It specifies CASSLAGGGNQPQHF. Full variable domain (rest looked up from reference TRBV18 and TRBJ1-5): NAGVMQNPRHLVRRRGQEARLRCSPMKGHSHVYWYRQLPEEGLKFMVYLQKENIIDESGMPKERFSAEFPKEGPSILRIQQVVRGDSAAYFCASSLAGGGNQPQHFGDGTRLSIL.

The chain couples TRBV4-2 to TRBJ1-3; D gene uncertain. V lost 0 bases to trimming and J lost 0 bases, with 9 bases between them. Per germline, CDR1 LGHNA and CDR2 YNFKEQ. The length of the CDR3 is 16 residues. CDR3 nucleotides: TGTGCCAGCAGCCAAGAAGAGGCTACCTCTGGAAACACCATATATTTT. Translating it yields CASSQEEATSGNTIYF.

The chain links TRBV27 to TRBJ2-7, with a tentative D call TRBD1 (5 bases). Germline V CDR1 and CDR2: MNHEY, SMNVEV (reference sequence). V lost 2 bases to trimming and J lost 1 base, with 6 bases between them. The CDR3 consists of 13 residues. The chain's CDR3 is CASSLRGSYEQYF. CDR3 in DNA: TGTGCCAGCAGTTTAAGGGGTTCCTACGAGCAGTACTTC.

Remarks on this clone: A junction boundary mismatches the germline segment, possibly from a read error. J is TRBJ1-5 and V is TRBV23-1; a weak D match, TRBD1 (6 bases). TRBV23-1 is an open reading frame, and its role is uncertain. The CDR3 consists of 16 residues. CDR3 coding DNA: TGCGCCAGCTGTCATCCATATGACAGGCACAATCAGCCCCAGCATTTT. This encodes CASCHPYDRHNQPQHF.

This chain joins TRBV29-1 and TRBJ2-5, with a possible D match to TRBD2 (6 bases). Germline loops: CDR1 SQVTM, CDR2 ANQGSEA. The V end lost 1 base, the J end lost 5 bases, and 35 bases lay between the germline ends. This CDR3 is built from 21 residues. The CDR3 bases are TGCAGCGTTGAAGGGGGCCTAAAAGACGACCCGGGAGACATGTGGAGGGAGACCCAGTACTTC. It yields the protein CSVEGGLKDDPGDMWRETQYF.

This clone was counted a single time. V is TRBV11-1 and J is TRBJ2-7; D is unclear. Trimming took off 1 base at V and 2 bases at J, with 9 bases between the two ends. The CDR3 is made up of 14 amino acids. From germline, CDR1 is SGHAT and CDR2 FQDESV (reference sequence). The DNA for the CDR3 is TGTGCCAGCAGCTTAGGCGACACAGCCTACGAGCAGTACTTC. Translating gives CASSLGDTAYEQYF.

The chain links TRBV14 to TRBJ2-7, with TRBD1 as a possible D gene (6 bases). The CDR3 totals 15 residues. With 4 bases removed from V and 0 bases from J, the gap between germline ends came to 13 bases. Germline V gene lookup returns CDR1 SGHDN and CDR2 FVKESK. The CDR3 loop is CASSPLGASSYEQYF. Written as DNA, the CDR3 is TGTGCCAGCAGCCCCTTGGGGGCCAGCTCCTACGAGCAGTACTTC.

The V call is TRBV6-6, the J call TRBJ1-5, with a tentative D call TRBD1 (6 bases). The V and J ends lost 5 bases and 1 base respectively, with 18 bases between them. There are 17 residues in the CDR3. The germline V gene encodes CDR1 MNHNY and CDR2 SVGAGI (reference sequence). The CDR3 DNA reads TGTGCCAGCAGTAGATCCACACAGGGAGGGAGCAATCAGCCCCAGCATTTT. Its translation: CASSRSTQGGSNQPQHF.

The CDR3 DNA is TGTGCCAGCAGTTCAGGACAGATAGAAGAGACCCAGTACTTC. Residues: CASSSGQIEETQYF. The gene calls are TRBV27 and TRBJ2-5; D might be TRBD1 (6 bases). This CDR3 is built from 14 residues. The germline V gene has CDR1 MNHEY and CDR2 SMNVEV (reference sequence). V gave up 4 bases and J gave up 3 bases, with 12 bases separating them.

This CDR3 reads CASSETQAGDTGELFF. DNA for the CDR3: TGCGCCAGCAGCGAAACCCAGGCGGGCGACACCGGGGAGCTGTTTTTT. This chain joins TRBV5-1 and TRBJ2-2; D is perhaps TRBD2 (5 bases). Germline CDR1 is SGHRS and CDR2 is YFSETQ. The CDR3 extends over 16 amino acids. The V and J ends lost 4 bases and 3 bases respectively, with 16 bases between them.

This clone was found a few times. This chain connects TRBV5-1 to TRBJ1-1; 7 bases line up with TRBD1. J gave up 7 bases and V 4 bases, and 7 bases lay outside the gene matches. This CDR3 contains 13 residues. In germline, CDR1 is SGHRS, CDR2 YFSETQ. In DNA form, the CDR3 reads TGCGCCAGCAGCGCAGACAGGGCCCTTGAAGCTTTCTTT. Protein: CASSADRALEAFF.

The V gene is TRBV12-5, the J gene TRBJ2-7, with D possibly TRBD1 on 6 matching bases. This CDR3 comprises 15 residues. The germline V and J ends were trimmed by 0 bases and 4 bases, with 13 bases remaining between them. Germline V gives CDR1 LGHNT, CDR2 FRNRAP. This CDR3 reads CASGLVKQTGYEQYF. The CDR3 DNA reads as TGTGCTAGTGGTTTGGTAAAGCAAACAGGGTACGAGCAGTACTTC.

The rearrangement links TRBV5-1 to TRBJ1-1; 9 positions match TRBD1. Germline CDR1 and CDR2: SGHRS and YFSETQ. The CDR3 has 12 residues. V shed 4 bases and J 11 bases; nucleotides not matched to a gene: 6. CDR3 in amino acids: CASSGGQGPAFF. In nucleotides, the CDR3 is TGCGCCAGCAGCGGGGGACAGGGCCCCGCTTTCTTT.

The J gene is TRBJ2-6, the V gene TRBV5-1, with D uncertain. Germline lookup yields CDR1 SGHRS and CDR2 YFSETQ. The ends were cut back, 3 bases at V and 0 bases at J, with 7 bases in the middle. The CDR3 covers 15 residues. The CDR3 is CASSSQFSGANVLTF. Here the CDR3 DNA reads TGCGCCAGCAGCTCCCAGTTCTCTGGGGCCAACGTCCTGACTTTC.

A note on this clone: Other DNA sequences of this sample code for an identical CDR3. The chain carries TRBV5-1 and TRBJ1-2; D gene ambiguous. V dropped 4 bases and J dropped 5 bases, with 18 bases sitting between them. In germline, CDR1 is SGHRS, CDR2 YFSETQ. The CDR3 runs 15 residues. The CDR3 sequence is CASSRGNLVRYGYTF. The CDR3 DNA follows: TGCGCCAGCAGCAGAGGGAACCTTGTGCGGTATGGCTACACCTTC.

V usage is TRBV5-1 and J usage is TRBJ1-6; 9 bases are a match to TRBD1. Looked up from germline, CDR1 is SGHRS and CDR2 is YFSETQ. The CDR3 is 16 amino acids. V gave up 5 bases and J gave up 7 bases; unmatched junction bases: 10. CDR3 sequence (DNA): TGCGCCAGCAGTCCGACGGCGGGACAGGGAAATTCACCCCTCCACTTT. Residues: CASSPTAGQGNSPLHF.

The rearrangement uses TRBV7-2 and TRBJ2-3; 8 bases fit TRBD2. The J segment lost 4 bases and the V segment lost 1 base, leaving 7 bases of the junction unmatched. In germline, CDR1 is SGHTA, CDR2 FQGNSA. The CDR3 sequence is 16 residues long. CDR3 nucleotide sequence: TGTGCCAGCAGCTTAGGGTTCGGGGGGGGAGCAGATACGCAGTATTTT. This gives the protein CASSLGFGGGADTQYF.